This T cell receptor delta chain stems from a study of gamma-delta chains in newborns, infants, children. Study in general: Innate gammadelta T cells reportedly expand polyclonally right after birth, driven by microbial exposure, per the title.

Concerning this clone: Just one base apart from a much larger clone, this may be a read error.

TCRdb re-called the reads through CATT. This table holds 5,700 or so delta-chain clones, 2.6% found once. The material sequenced was blood. The sequence came from a child who was a newborn, infant or young child, either healthy, febrile or measles-vaccinated (not recorded which).

CDR3 region: CACDAVGDTASRDTRQMFF. As DNA, the CDR3 is TGTGCCTGTGACGCGGTGGGGGATACGGCCTCCCGGGACACCCGACAGATGTTTTTC. The chain has TRDV2 and TRDJ3; 11 nucleotides agree with TRDD3. CDR3 size: 19 residues. Germline V gene data show CDR1 as GEAIGNYY and CDR2 as EKD.